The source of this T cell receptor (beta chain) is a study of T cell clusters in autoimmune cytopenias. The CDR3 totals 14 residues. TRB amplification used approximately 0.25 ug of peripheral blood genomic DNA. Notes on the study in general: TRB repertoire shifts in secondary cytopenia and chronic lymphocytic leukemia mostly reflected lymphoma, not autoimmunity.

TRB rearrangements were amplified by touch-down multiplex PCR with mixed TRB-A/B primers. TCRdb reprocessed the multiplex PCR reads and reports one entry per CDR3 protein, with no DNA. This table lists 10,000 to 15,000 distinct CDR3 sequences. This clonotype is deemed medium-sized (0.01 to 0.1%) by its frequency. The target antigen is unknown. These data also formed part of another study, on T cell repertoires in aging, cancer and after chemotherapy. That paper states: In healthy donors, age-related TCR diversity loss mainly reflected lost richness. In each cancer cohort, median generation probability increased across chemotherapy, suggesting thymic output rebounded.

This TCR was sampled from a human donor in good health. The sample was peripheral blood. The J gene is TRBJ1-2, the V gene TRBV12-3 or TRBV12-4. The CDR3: CASSRSGSNYGYTF.